The 21 T cell receptor beta chains presented below share a single source sample, sequenced in a study of blood T cell repertoires in COVID-19 (dated by TCRdb to the early 2020s). The library was generated by the immunoSEQ multiplex PCR assay. As stored in TCRdb, this immuneACCESS dataset retains in-frame rearrangements with V and J assigned. A fraction of the clones does not appear; measured against another copy, unresolved V genes explain less than half of the discrepancy, and the remainder lacks a known reason. In this sample the table shows 160,000 or so clones, approximately 80% of which occur a single time. 1.5% to 1.7% of the sample belongs to the ten largest clones. What was sequenced was peripheral blood. Receptors originate from a human donor in a cohort sampled during active COVID-19.

The chain carries TRBV5-6 and TRBJ2-2, with 9 positions matching TRBD2. The germline CDR1 and CDR2 sequences are SGHDT and YYEEEE. This CDR3 contains 15 residues. V shed 3 bases and J 1 base; nucleotides not matched to a gene: 1. The chain's CDR3 is CASSYSGGNTGELFF. The CDR3 nucleotides read TGTGCCAGCAGCTATAGCGGGGGGAACACCGGGGAGCTGTTTTTT.

The chain links TRBV24-1 to TRBJ2-1; the match to TRBD2 covers 7 bases. Germline V gene lookup returns CDR1 KGHDR and CDR2 SFDVKD. This CDR3 has 17 residues. V lost 4 bases, J lost 7 bases, and 15 bases stayed unmatched. The CDR3, as DNA: TGTGCCACCAGTGACCCGAGCGTCGGGGGAGGGGTAAATGAGCAGTTCTTC. This sequence encodes CATSDPSVGGGVNEQFF.

This chain links TRBV6-2 or TRBV6-3 with TRBJ1-3, with D possibly being TRBD1 (6 bases). Looked up from germline, CDR1 is MNHEY and CDR2 is SVGEGT. The CDR3 is 16 amino acids. The V gene lost 4 bases and the J gene lost 1 base, with 14 bases spanning the gap. The CDR3 DNA follows: TGTGCCAGCAGTTTCGTAGGGGGAGCTTCTGGAAACACCATATATTTT. This sequence encodes CASSFVGGASGNTIYF.

The V and J genes are TRBV7-6 and TRBJ2-7; D remains unclear. The CDR3 runs to 13 residues. Germline loops: CDR1 SGHVS, CDR2 FNYEAQ. V was pared by 4 bases and J by 0 bases, with 7 bases between. CDR3 DNA: TGTGCCAGCAGCTCCACGAGCTCCTACGAGCAGTACTTC. Protein: CASSSTSSYEQYF.

V usage is TRBV27 and J usage is TRBJ2-5; a possible D gene is TRBD2 (6 bases). CDR1 is MNHEY, CDR2 SMNVEV, per germline (reference sequence). Trimming left V 1 base short and J 4 bases short, with 13 bases between. The CDR3 spans 15 residues. CDR3 nucleotides: TGTGCCAGCAGTTTATTGGGAGTGGGGGGAGAGACCCAGTACTTC. This gives the protein CASSLLGVGGETQYF.

This rearrangement joins TRBV2 to TRBJ2-7; 12 positions agree with TRBD2. The CDR3 totals 15 residues. The V gene end was trimmed by 7 bases and the J gene end by 4 bases; junction bases not matched to a gene: 8. The germline CDR1 and CDR2 sequences are SNHLY and FYNNEI. The CDR3 spells CASNPRTSGKYEQYF. DNA of the CDR3: TGTGCCAGCAACCCGCGGACTAGCGGGAAATACGAGCAGTACTTC.

The chain carries TRBV7-8 and TRBJ1-6; D unclear. With 4 bases removed from V and 8 bases from J, the gap between germline ends came to 9 bases. The length of the CDR3 is 13 residues. Germline V gene data show CDR1 as SGHVS and CDR2 as FQNEAQ. In DNA form, the CDR3 reads TGTGCCAGCAGCTCCAAGGAGGATTCACCCCTCCACTTT. It translates to CASSSKEDSPLHF.

V usage is TRBV9 and J usage is TRBJ1-1; TRBD1 agrees at 8 bases. The trim removed 4 bases at V and 7 bases at J, leaving 9 bases unmatched. This CDR3 has 14 amino acids. Germline V gene data show CDR1 as SGDLS and CDR2 as YYNGEE. The CDR3 sequence is CASSPGQGQFEAFF. Here the CDR3 DNA reads TGTGCCAGCAGCCCAGGACAGGGACAATTTGAAGCTTTCTTT.

The rearrangement uses TRBV14 and TRBJ2-5, with 10 positions matching TRBD2. V lost 0 bases and J lost 6; bases outside the gene matches: 19. The CDR3 contains 20 residues. Germline lookup yields CDR1 SGHDN and CDR2 FVKESK. CDR3 region: CASSQDWVGALAGLIKTQYF. In nucleotides, the CDR3 is TGTGCCAGCAGCCAAGATTGGGTTGGGGCACTAGCGGGATTAATAAAGACCCAGTACTTC. Full variable domain (outside the CDR3, taken from reference TRBV14 and TRBJ2-5): EAGVTQFPSHSVIEKGQTVTLRCDPISGHDNLYWYRRVMGKEIKFLLHFVKESKQDESGMPNNRFLAERTGGTYSTLKVQPAELEDSGVYFCASSQDWVGALAGLIKTQYFGPGTRLLVL.

The chain joins TRBV12-3 or TRBV12-4 to TRBJ2-5; possibly TRBD2 for D (6 bases). The CDR3 sequence is 12 residues long. The germline V and J ends were trimmed by 3 bases and 4 bases, with 6 bases remaining between them. DNA for the CDR3: TGTGCCAGCAGTTTTAGCGGAGAGACCCAGTACTTC. Protein sequence: CASSFSGETQYF.

The chain has TRBV25-1 and TRBJ1-1; D is unclear. This CDR3 comprises 13 residues. CDR1 is MGHDK and CDR2 is SYGVNS in the germline V gene. V gave up 4 bases and J gave up 1 base, with 7 bases separating them. CDR3 sequence: CASSVAGNTEAFF. CDR3 nucleotides: TGTGCCAGCAGTGTGGCGGGGAACACTGAAGCTTTCTTT. Combining the CDR3 with reference TRBV25-1 and TRBJ1-1 gives the whole variable domain EADIYQTPRYLVIGTGKKITLECSQTMGHDKMYWYQQDPGMELHLIHYSYGVNSTEKGDLSSESTVSRIRTEHFPLTLESARPSHTSQYLCASSVAGNTEAFFGQGTRLTVV.

To note about this clone: Other DNA sequences in the same sample also yield this CDR3. The chain links TRBV28 to TRBJ2-7; tentatively, D is TRBD2 (6 bases). Trimming cost V 3 bases and J 1 base, with 7 bases left between them. Germline lookup yields CDR1 MDHEN and CDR2 SYDVKM. CDR3 length equals 13 residues. The CDR3 sequence is CASSLGGSYEQYF. As DNA, the CDR3 is TGTGCCAGCAGTTTGGGAGGATCCTACGAGCAGTACTTC. The full variable domain, completed using reference TRBV28 and TRBJ2-7, is DVKVTQSSRYLVKRTGEKVFLECVQDMDHENMFWYRQDPGLGLRLIYFSYDVKMKEKGDIPEGYSVSREKKERFSLILESASTNQTSMYLCASSLGGSYEQYFGPGTRLTVT.

V usage is TRBV19 and J usage is TRBJ2-2; TRBD2 is a possible D gene (5 bases). Deletions cut 5 bases from V and 5 bases from J, with 18 bases between. The CDR3 extends over 16 amino acids. Germline V gives CDR1 LNHDA, CDR2 SQIVND (reference sequence). CDR3 DNA: TGTGCCAGTAGTGCCACAGTTGGGAGTTTAACCGGGGAGCTGTTTTTT. Translating gives CASSATVGSLTGELFF. The whole variable domain, filled in from reference TRBV19 and TRBJ2-2, reads DGGITQSPKYLFRKEGQNVTLSCEQNLNHDAMYWYRQDPGQGLRLIYYSQIVNDFQKGDIAEGYSVSREKKESFPLTVTSAQKNPTAFYLCASSATVGSLTGELFFGEGSRLTVL.

This chain connects TRBV11-2 to TRBJ2-7; D is ambiguous. The CDR3 has 12 residues. V was shortened by 7 bases and J by 1 base, with 8 bases between the two germline ends. Germline V gene data show CDR1 as SGHAT and CDR2 as FQNNGV. CDR3 in DNA: TGTGCCAGCACCTTCAATTCCTACGAGCAGTACTTC. This sequence encodes CASTFNSYEQYF.

The genes are TRBV6-2 or TRBV6-3 and TRBJ1-1; D ambiguous. V dropped 2 bases and J dropped 4 bases, with 8 bases sitting between them. The CDR3 runs 13 residues. CDR1 and CDR2 from the germline V gene are MNHEY and SVGEGT. DNA for the CDR3: TGTGCCAGCAGTTACGGTGAGAGCACTGAAGCTTTCTTT. This gives the protein CASSYGESTEAFF.

This chain uses TRBV19 with TRBJ2-7; D is possibly TRBD2 (6 bases). Trimming removed 1 base at V and 2 bases at J, with 9 bases between. The CDR3 runs 14 residues. CDR1 LNHDA and CDR2 SQIVND come from the germline V gene (reference sequence). The CDR3: CASSIVPGAYEQYF. CDR3 nucleotide sequence: TGTGCCAGTAGTATAGTTCCGGGGGCCTACGAGCAGTACTTC. The full variable domain, in which reference TRBV19 and TRBJ2-7 provide the parts outside the CDR3, is DGGITQSPKYLFRKEGQNVTLSCEQNLNHDAMYWYRQDPGQGLRLIYYSQIVNDFQKGDIAEGYSVSREKKESFPLTVTSAQKNPTAFYLCASSIVPGAYEQYFGPGTRLTVT.

The chain employs TRBV10-3 and TRBJ1-2; TRBD1 matches at 9 bases. The CDR3 is made up of 13 amino acids. Germline trimming cut 10 bases from V and 4 bases from J; bases unmatched to any gene: 7. The germline CDR1 and CDR2 sequences are ENHRY and SYGVKD. The CDR3 coding sequence is TGTGCCAGCACAGGGGGCGCTGGCTATGGCTACACCTTC. Translating it yields CASTGGAGYGYTF.

The chain couples TRBV6-5 to TRBJ2-6; the D is unclear. The V and J ends lost 5 bases and 0 bases respectively, with 5 bases between them. The germline V gene encodes CDR1 MNHEY and CDR2 SVGAGI. CDR3 size: 14 residues. The chain's CDR3 is CASSKLSGANVLTF. As DNA, the CDR3 is TGTGCCAGCAGTAAACTCTCTGGGGCCAACGTCCTGACTTTC.

The CDR3 here is CASSQQGSGNTIYF. Here the CDR3 DNA reads TGCGCCAGCAGCCAACAGGGATCTGGAAACACCATATATTTT. The rearrangement links TRBV4-3 to TRBJ1-3; maybe TRBD1 (5 bases). This CDR3 is built from 14 residues. CDR1 and CDR2 from the germline V gene are LGHNA and YSLEER. V was clipped by 2 bases and J by 1 base, with 6 bases between them.

Only a few counts were recorded for this clone. The chain links TRBV4-2 to TRBJ1-2; D is unclear. The CDR3 length is 15 residues. V was cut by 0 bases and J by 4 bases, with 12 bases left in between. Germline values: CDR1 LGHNA, CDR2 YNFKEQ. Here the CDR3 reads CASSQDREGPYGYTF. The DNA for the CDR3 is TGTGCCAGCAGCCAAGATAGGGAGGGCCCCTATGGCTACACCTTC.

The chain combines TRBV6-6 with TRBJ1-1; D is uncertain. The CDR3 has 13 amino acids. CDR1 and CDR2 from the germline V gene are MNHNY and SVGAGI (reference sequence). Trimming took 2 bases from V and 7 from J, leaving 11 bases between them. The CDR3 sequence: CASSYAPAVEAFF. CDR3 DNA sequence: TGTGCCAGCAGTTACGCCCCAGCGGTTGAAGCTTTCTTT.